This T cell receptor (beta chain) originates from a study of OX40 agonist ivuxolimab in advanced cancers. Study results and limitations: At 0.1 to 3.0 mg/kg, CD4+ and CD8+ blood T cells expanded clonally by week 6.

Concerning this clone: Antigen unknown.

The CDR3 covers 14 residues. The germline V gene encodes CDR1 SGHDT and CDR2 YYEEEE. V lost 0 bases and J 3 bases, leaving 9 bases between the germline ends. Clones were read by immunoSEQ multiplex PCR, and TCRdb kept only the in-frame ones, dropping some. The data show around 64,000 clones, roughly 87% seen once. The chain links TRBV5-6 to TRBJ1-2; no reliable D call. This sample comprised CD4+ or CD8+ T cells sorted from blood, obtained in a trial of the OX40 agonist ivuxolimab. This TCR derives from an adult with an advanced solid tumor such as melanoma, head and neck, liver or kidney cancer. The DNA of the CDR3 is TGTGCCAGCAGCTTGGGCCAGTCCTACTATGGCTACACCTTC. This codes for CASSLGQSYYGYTF.